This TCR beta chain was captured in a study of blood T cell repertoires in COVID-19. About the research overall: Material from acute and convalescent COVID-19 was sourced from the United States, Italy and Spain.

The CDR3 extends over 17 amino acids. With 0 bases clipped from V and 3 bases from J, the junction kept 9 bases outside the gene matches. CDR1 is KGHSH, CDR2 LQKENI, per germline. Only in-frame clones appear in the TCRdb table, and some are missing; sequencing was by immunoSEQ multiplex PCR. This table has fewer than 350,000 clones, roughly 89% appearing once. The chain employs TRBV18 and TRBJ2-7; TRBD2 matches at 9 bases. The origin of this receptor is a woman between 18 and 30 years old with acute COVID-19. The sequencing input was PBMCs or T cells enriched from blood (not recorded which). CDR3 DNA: TGTGCCAGCTCACCACCTGGAGGGTCTAGCGGGAACTACGAGCAGTACTTC. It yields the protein CASSPPGGSSGNYEQYF.